This T cell receptor (beta chain) stems from a study of blood T cell repertoires in COVID-19. Study-wide background: In each case, the material was cDNA or gDNA derived from T cells, B-cell-depleted T cells, or PBMCs.

The length of the CDR3 is 14 residues. CDR1 and CDR2 (germline): SGHTA, FQGNSA. V was clipped by 4 bases and J by 3 bases, with 10 bases between them. As processed by the authors: Estimation of nucleated cell counts relied on the amplification of reference gene primers. Profiled with immunoSEQ multiplex PCR; TCRdb holds only in-frame clones, not every one. The V and J calls and clone size were taken over from that table, and D and trimming were inferred from the DNA. Among about 70,000 clones listed, 70% to 90% were seen once. This rearrangement joins TRBV7-2 to TRBJ1-3; unclear D gene. The clonotype was recovered from a woman of 80 years or more with active or convalescent COVID-19. Input material: peripheral blood. CDR3: CASSSSVFGNTIYF. CDR3 sequence (DNA): TGTGCCAGCAGCTCTAGCGTCTTTGGAAACACCATATATTTT.